This T cell receptor beta chain was captured by sequencing in a study of blood T cell repertoires in COVID-19. About the study: Sites in the United States, Italy and Spain provided acute and convalescent COVID-19 samples. T cells, B-cell-depleted T cells, or PBMCs supplied cDNA or gDNA.

The CDR3 has 13 residues. The V end lost 3 bases, the J end lost 1 base, and 6 bases lay between the germline ends. Germline-derived CDR1 and CDR2 are LNHDA and SQIVND (reference sequence). Per the study methods: Researchers report that nucleated cell counts were estimated from reference gene primer amplification. Profiling relied on immunoSEQ multiplex PCR, and the TCRdb table lists in-frame clones only, not all of them. Clone size and V and J calls were adopted from that table, with D and trimming inferred from the DNA. The sample holds some 150,000 clones, roughly 90% seen once. The TCR comes from a human donor in a cohort sampled during active COVID-19. The sequenced sample consisted of peripheral blood. The V call is TRBV19, the J call TRBJ1-1; D uncertain. For the CDR3, the DNA is TGTGCCAGTAGTATGGGGAGGAACACTGAAGCTTTCTTT. Its protein is CASSMGRNTEAFF.